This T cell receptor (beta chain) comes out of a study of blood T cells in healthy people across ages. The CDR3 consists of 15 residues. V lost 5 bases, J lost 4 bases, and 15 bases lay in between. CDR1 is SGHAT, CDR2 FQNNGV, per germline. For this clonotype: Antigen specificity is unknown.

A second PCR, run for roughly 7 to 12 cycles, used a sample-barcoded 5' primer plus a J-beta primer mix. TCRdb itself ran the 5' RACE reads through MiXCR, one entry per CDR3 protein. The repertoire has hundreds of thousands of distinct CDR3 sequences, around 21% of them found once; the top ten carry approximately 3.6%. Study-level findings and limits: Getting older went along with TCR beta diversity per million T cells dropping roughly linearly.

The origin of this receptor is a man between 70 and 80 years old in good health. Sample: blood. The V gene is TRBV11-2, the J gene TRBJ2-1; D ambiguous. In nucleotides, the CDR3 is TGTGCCAGCAGCCGCGACGGGTTGAAATACAATGAGCAGTTCTTC. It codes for CASSRDGLKYNEQFF.